This entry lists 21 T cell receptor beta chains sequenced from one sample in a study of identical twins. TCRdb re-analysed the 5' RACE reads in MiXCR, keeping a single row per CDR3 protein. This table has approximately 680,000 distinct CDR3 sequences, just over 7% appearing once. These data are also associated with another study on yellow fever vaccine responses in identical twins.

Sequenced material: PBMCs. These receptors came from a woman in her late teens or twenties in good health.

This clonotype was seen more than once but under ten times. V gene TRBV7-9 combines with J gene TRBJ2-7, with 7 bases lining up with TRBD1. In germline, CDR1 is SEHNR, CDR2 FQNEAQ (reference sequence). This CDR3 contains 14 residues. V gave up 4 bases and J gave up 6 bases; unmatched junction bases: 9. The CDR3 bases are TGTGCCAGCAGCTCCTCAACAGGGGTAGGCGAGCAGTACGTC. This codes for CASSSSTGVGEQYV.

Only a few counts were recorded for this clonotype. The chain recombines TRBV20-1 with TRBJ2-1; 10 positions agree with TRBD2. Germline CDR1 is DFQATT and CDR2 is SNEGSKA (reference sequence). CDR3 size: 15 residues. Trimming removed 4 bases from V and 4 bases from J; junction bases left unmatched: 7. As DNA, the CDR3 is TGCAGTGCTAACCAAATAGCGGGAGGTTACAATGAGCAGTTCTTC. It is translated as CSANQIAGGYNEQFF.

Concerning this clonotype itself: The junction departs from the called germline gene at one end, perhaps through a read error. This chain uses TRBV5-1 with TRBJ2-3, with D perhaps TRBD2 (6 bases). Germline V CDR1 and CDR2: SGHRS, YFSETQ. The CDR3 has 19 amino acids. The CDR3 DNA reads as TGCGCCAGCAACTTGGGGGGTGGAGCTGGAGGATCAATTGCAGATACGCAGTATTTT. This gives the protein CASNLGGGAGGSIADTQYF.

This clonotype was recorded a few times. The chain has TRBV25-1 and TRBJ2-5; 12 bases are a match to TRBD2. The CDR3 is 15 amino acids. With 8 bases clipped from V and 1 base from J, the junction kept 5 bases outside the gene matches. CDR1 is MGHDK, CDR2 SYGVNS, per germline. The DNA for the CDR3 is TGTGCCAGCCGTACTAGCGGGAGGACCCAAGAGACCCAGTACTTC. This sequence encodes CASRTSGRTQETQYF.

This clonotype was observed a handful of times. This chain connects TRBV5-1 to TRBJ2-2; TRBD1 aligns across 11 bases. The V gene end was trimmed by 5 bases and the J gene end by 1 base; junction bases not matched to a gene: 10. In germline, CDR1 is SGHRS, CDR2 YFSETQ. The CDR3 extends over 18 amino acids. Here the CDR3 reads CASRWRTGGFGNTGELFF. DNA of the CDR3: TGCGCCAGCAGGTGGCGGACAGGGGGCTTTGGGAACACCGGGGAGCTGTTTTTT.

This clonotype came up a few times. The rearrangement links TRBV7-6 to TRBJ2-3, with D possibly matching TRBD2 (7 bases). Trimming stripped 4 bases from V and 5 bases from J, with 25 bases between. CDR3 length: 18 amino acids. Germline CDR1 SGHVS, CDR2 FNYEAQ. CDR3: CASSSQPVRGGPGDTQYF. CDR3 coding DNA: TGTGCCAGCAGCTCACAACCCGTTAGGGGGGGGCCAGGAGATACGCAGTATTTT.

This clonotype was recorded at least ten times. The chain is built from TRBV28 and TRBJ2-5; 9 positions agree with TRBD2. V was clipped by 4 bases and J by 2 bases; unmatched bases: 11. This CDR3 spans 17 amino acids. Germline loops: CDR1 MDHEN, CDR2 SYDVKM. CDR3 DNA: TGTGCCAGCAGTTCCCATCACCCGGGACTAGCACAAGAGACCCAGTACTTC. As protein: CASSSHHPGLAQETQYF.

In this sample, this clonotype turned up many times. The chain links TRBV12-3 or TRBV12-4 to TRBJ2-7; D possibly corresponds to TRBD2 (5 bases). Between the trimmed V and J ends, which lost 5 bases and 5 bases, there was a span of 13 bases. This CDR3 contains 13 residues. The CDR3: CASSPEGSHEQYF. CDR3 nucleotides: TGTGCCAGCAGTCCGGAAGGGAGCCACGAGCAGTACTTC.

This clonotype was detected many times. The chain joins TRBV5-1 to TRBJ2-1, with D tentatively TRBD2 (5 bases). The CDR3 sequence is 14 residues long. The ends were cut back, 2 bases at V and 4 bases at J, with 10 bases in the middle. The germline CDR1 and CDR2 sequences are SGHRS and YFSETQ. CDR3 in DNA: TGCGCCAGCAGCTTAGAGGGAGATTACAATGAGCAGTTCTTC. It translates to CASSLEGDYNEQFF.

The table lists this clonotype with a few counts. This rearrangement joins TRBV29-1 to TRBJ2-5; D is ambiguous. The CDR3 extends over 10 amino acids. Germline lookup yields CDR1 SQVTM and CDR2 ANQGSEA. V was pared by 3 bases and J by 4 bases, with 3 bases between. The CDR3 DNA reads TGCAGCGTTGAGGTAGAGACCCAGTACTTC. This sequence encodes CSVEVETQYF.

This sequence joins TRBV20-1 and TRBJ2-3; 13 bases agree with TRBD2. Germline V CDR1 and CDR2: DFQATT, SNEGSKA (reference sequence). J gave up 3 bases and V 5 bases, and 17 bases lay outside the gene matches. The length of the CDR3 is 19 residues. Here the CDR3 reads CSAELPPGLAGVGTDTQYF. CDR3 nucleotides: TGCAGTGCTGAACTTCCACCCGGACTAGCGGGAGTTGGGACAGATACGCAGTATTTT.

This clonotype was found many times. The J gene is TRBJ2-3, the V gene TRBV20-1; TRBD2 matches 12 bases. The CDR3 runs to 11 residues. Looked up from germline, CDR1 is DFQATT and CDR2 is SNEGSKA (reference sequence). Here the CDR3 DNA reads TGCGGTCTAGCGGGAGGGGATACGCAGTATTTT. The encoded protein is CGLAGGDTQYF.

This clonotype appeared many times. This sequence joins TRBV3-1 and TRBJ1-2; TRBD1 might be the D (6 bases). CDR3 length: 15 residues. Trimming stripped 4 bases from V and 2 bases from J, with 14 bases between. Per germline, CDR1 LGHDT and CDR2 YNNKEL (reference sequence). Here the CDR3 reads CASSLWTVPNYGYTF. The CDR3, as DNA: TGTGCCAGCAGCCTATGGACAGTACCCAACTATGGCTACACCTTC.

This clonotype came up many times. This chain links TRBV12-3 or TRBV12-4 with TRBJ2-3, with D unclear. V lost 6 bases and J lost 1, with 8 bases in between. This CDR3 is 13 amino acids long. CDR3 bases: TGTGCCAGCAGCCATAGGGGCACAGATACGCAGTATTTT. Protein sequence: CASSHRGTDTQYF.

J is TRBJ2-7 and V is TRBV5-5; no reliable D call. The CDR3 sequence is 13 residues long. Trimming took off 1 base at V and 4 bases at J, with 9 bases between the two ends. The germline CDR1 and CDR2 sequences are SGHKS and YYEKEE (reference sequence). This CDR3 is CASSLTGVYEQYF. The CDR3 nucleotides are TGTGCCAGCAGCTTGACGGGCGTTTACGAGCAGTACTTC.

This clonotype was detected only a few times. The rearrangement links TRBV10-2 to TRBJ2-7; D perhaps matches TRBD1 (6 bases). This CDR3 spans 14 amino acids. Trimming removed 7 bases from V and 1 base from J, with 14 bases in between. CDR1 is WSHSY and CDR2 is SAAADI in the germline V gene. The CDR3 sequence: CASNRTGLSYEQYV. CDR3 bases: TGCGCCAGCAACCGAACAGGGCTTTCCTACGAGCAGTACGTC.

The V call is TRBV3-1, the J call TRBJ2-1; 12 bases match TRBD2. The CDR3 has 17 amino acids. Trimming at V came to 1 base and at J to 5 bases, leaving 6 bases not matched to a gene. The germline CDR1 and CDR2 sequences are LGHDT and YNNKEL (reference sequence). CDR3: CASSQVPSSGRDNEQFF. CDR3 sequence (DNA): TGTGCCAGCAGCCAAGTCCCTTCTAGCGGGAGGGACAATGAGCAGTTCTTC.

This clonotype was seen many times. The chain is built from TRBV27 and TRBJ2-2; D not resolved. CDR1 is MNHEY and CDR2 is SMNVEV in the germline V gene (reference sequence). This CDR3 comprises 14 residues. Deletions cut 5 bases from V and 5 bases from J, with 12 bases between. The CDR3 loop is CASSLTLLTGELFF. The DNA of the CDR3 is TGTGCCAGCAGTCTAACCCTTTTAACCGGGGAGCTGTTTTTT.

The rearrangement links TRBV11-2 to TRBJ2-5, with D perhaps matching TRBD1 or TRBD2 (5 bases each). V lost 5 bases, J lost 2 bases, and 15 bases lay in between. Looked up from germline, CDR1 is SGHAT and CDR2 is FQNNGV. The CDR3 consists of 15 residues. CDR3 sequence (DNA): TGTGCCAGCAGCCAACCGGGACGAAAACAAGAGACCCAGTACTTC. It is translated as CASSQPGRKQETQYF.

This clonotype occurred a few times. The rearrangement uses TRBV5-1 and TRBJ2-7; 8 nucleotides line up with TRBD2. The CDR3 contains 18 residues. Germline CDR1 is SGHRS and CDR2 is YFSETQ. The V and J ends lost 0 bases and 2 bases, in that order; junction bases with no gene match: 13. The CDR3 loop reads CASSLGGLDSGTTYEQYF. The CDR3 DNA sequence: TGCGCCAGCAGCTTGGGGGGATTGGATAGCGGGACAACCTACGAGCAGTACTTC.

The V and J genes are TRBV20-1 and TRBJ1-1; D not certain. The germline V gene encodes CDR1 DFQATT and CDR2 SNEGSKA (reference sequence). Trimming took off 7 bases at V and 4 bases at J, with 10 bases between the two ends. This CDR3 has 11 amino acids. CDR3 region: CSGAVGTEAFF. As DNA, the CDR3 is TGCAGTGGGGCAGTGGGCACTGAAGCTTTCTTT.